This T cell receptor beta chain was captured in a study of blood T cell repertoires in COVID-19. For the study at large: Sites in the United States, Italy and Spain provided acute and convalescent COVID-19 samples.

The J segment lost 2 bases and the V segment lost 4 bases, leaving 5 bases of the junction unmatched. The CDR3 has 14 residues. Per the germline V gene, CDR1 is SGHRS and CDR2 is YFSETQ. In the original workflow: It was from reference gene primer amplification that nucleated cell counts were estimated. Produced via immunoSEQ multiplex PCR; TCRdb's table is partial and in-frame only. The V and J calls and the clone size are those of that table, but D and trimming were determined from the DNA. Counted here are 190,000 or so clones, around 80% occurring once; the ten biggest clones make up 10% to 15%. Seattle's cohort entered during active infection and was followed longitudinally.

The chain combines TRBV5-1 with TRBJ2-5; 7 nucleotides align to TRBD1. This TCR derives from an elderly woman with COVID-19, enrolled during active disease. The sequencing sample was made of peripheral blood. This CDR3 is CASSVRQGQETQYF. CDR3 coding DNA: TGCGCCAGCAGCGTGCGACAGGGACAAGAGACCCAGTACTTC.